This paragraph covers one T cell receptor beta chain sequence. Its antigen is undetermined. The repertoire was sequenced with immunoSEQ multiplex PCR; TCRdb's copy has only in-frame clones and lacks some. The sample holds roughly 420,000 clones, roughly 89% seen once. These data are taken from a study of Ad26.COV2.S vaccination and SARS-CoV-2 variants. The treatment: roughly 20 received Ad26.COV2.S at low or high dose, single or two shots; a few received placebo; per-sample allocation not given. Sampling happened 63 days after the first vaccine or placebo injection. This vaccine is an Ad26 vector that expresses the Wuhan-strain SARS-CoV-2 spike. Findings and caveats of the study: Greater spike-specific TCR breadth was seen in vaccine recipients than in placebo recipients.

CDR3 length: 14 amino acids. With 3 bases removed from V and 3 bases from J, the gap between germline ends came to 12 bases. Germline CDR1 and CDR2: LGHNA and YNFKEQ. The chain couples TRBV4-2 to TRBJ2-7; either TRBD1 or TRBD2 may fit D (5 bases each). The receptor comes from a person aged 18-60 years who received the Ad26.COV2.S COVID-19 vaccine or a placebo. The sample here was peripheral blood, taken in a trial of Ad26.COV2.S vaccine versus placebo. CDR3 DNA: TGTGCCAGCAGCCAGGCTGTTGGGGGCTACGAGCAGTACTTC. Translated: CASSQAVGGYEQYF.